The next 17 T cell receptor beta chains were all read from a single sample in a study of shared T cell receptors in the human thymus. Profiled with immunoSEQ multiplex PCR; TCRdb holds only in-frame clones, not every one. The sample contains 600,000 or so clones, around 87% of which appear only once. This same sample was also part of a study on human thymus T cells.

The specimen was thymocytes. These receptors came from a boy in the first two years of life with a congenital heart defect.

This chain links TRBV9 with TRBJ1-3, with 12 bases aligning to TRBD1. With 4 bases clipped from V and 0 bases from J, the junction kept 11 bases outside the gene matches. This CDR3 comprises 19 residues. The germline V gene has CDR1 SGDLS and CDR2 YYNGEE. CDR3 sequence reads: CASSPVTGTGGPSGNTIYF. DNA for the CDR3: TGTGCCAGCAGCCCAGTGACCGGGACAGGGGGCCCCTCTGGAAACACCATATATTTT.

This chain links TRBV7-8 with TRBJ1-1; D uncertain. The CDR3 totals 16 residues. Germline V gene data show CDR1 as SGHVS and CDR2 as FQNEAQ. The germline V and J ends were trimmed by 0 bases and 0 bases, with 11 bases remaining between them. Here the CDR3 DNA reads TGTGCCAGCAGCTTAGCCTCTGCGGGAATGAACACTGAAGCTTTCTTT. Translating gives CASSLASAGMNTEAFF.

This clone occurred once. The rearrangement links TRBV7-6 to TRBJ2-1, with TRBD2 matching over 12 bases. Germline-derived CDR1 and CDR2 are SGHVS and FNYEAQ. This CDR3 has 19 residues. With 4 bases clipped from V and 1 base from J, the junction kept 11 bases outside the gene matches. The CDR3 DNA reads TGTGCCAGCAGCTCCCCCCTAGCGGGAGGGCCAGGGTCCTACAATGAGCAGTTCTTC. Translation: CASSSPLAGGPGSYNEQFF.

This chain's CDR3 is CATSSVGGPGERNTEAFF. The CDR3 bases are TGCGCCACCTCATCTGTGGGTGGGCCAGGGGAGAGGAACACTGAAGCTTTCTTT. V and J are TRBV5-1 and TRBJ1-1; D is possibly TRBD1 (6 bases). Germline-derived CDR1 and CDR2 are SGHRS and YFSETQ. CDR3 length equals 18 residues. V gave up 9 bases and J gave up 1 base, with 28 bases separating them.

About this clone: One end of the junction does not line up with germline, which may come from a read error. This chain uses TRBV30 with TRBJ1-2, with TRBD1 matching 8 bases. The CDR3 consists of 12 residues. The germline CDR1 and CDR2 sequences are GTSNPN and SVGIG (reference sequence). The DNA for the CDR3 is TGTGCCCGGAGGACAGGGCCTGATGGCTACCCCTTC. It specifies CARRTGPDGYPF.

This sequence joins TRBV23-1 and TRBJ2-7; 7 nucleotides align to TRBD2. TRBV23-1 is flagged as an ORF with uncertain function. The CDR3 has 17 amino acids. Trimming removed 4 bases from V and 3 bases from J; junction bases left unmatched: 15. In nucleotides, the CDR3 is TGCGCCAGCAGTCCCCGGGATAGCGGGTACCCCGGCTACGAGCAGTACTTC. Its protein is CASSPRDSGYPGYEQYF.

V gene TRBV7-8 combines with J gene TRBJ1-1, with 8 bases identical to TRBD1. After removal of 2 bases from V and 1 base from J, the junction contained 15 bases not matched to a gene. The germline V gene encodes CDR1 SGHVS and CDR2 FQNEAQ. The CDR3 is made up of 19 amino acids. The DNA for the CDR3 is TGTGCCAGCAGCTTAAAGGCTCGGGACAGGACCAGGAGGAACACTGAAGCTTTCTTT. It encodes CASSLKARDRTRRNTEAFF. The whole variable domain, remainder taken from reference TRBV7-8 and TRBJ1-1, is GAGVSQSPRYKVAKRGQDVALRCDPISGHVSLFWYQQALGQGPEFLTYFQNEAQLDKSGLPSDRFFAERPEGSVSTLKIQRTQQEDSAVYLCASSLKARDRTRRNTEAFFGQGTRLTVV.

Only a few counts were recorded for this clone. CDR3 nucleotides: TGTGCTAGTGGTTTGGTACTGACAGGCAACTCTGGAAACACCATATATTTT. It encodes CASGLVLTGNSGNTIYF. The J gene is TRBJ1-3, the V gene TRBV12-5, with D possibly matching TRBD1 (6 bases). V lost 0 bases and J lost 0, with 12 bases in between. The CDR3 length is 17 residues. CDR1 LGHNT and CDR2 FRNRAP come from the germline V gene.

The chain joins TRBV13 to TRBJ1-5; D unclear. CDR3 size: 16 residues. V gave up 0 bases and J gave up 0 bases, with 9 bases separating them. Germline CDR1 PRHDT, CDR2 FYEKMQ (reference sequence). Here the CDR3 DNA reads TGTGCCAGCAGCTTAGGCCGGCGGGGTAGCAATCAGCCCCAGCATTTT. It encodes CASSLGRRGSNQPQHF.

The genes are TRBV7-2 and TRBJ2-1, with D possibly matching TRBD1 (5 bases). The CDR3 covers 18 residues. Germline loops: CDR1 SGHTA, CDR2 FQGNSA. Trimming removed 4 bases from V and 6 bases from J, with 25 bases in between. The CDR3: CASSSPPYRKKGTNEQFF. The CDR3, as DNA: TGTGCCAGCAGCTCGCCACCTTACAGGAAAAAGGGAACCAATGAGCAGTTCTTC.

The chain links TRBV27 to TRBJ1-5; 8 nucleotides line up with TRBD1. After removal of 4 bases from V and 0 bases from J, the junction contained 8 bases not matched to a gene. This CDR3 contains 17 residues. CDR1 and CDR2 from the germline V gene are MNHEY and SMNVEV (reference sequence). The CDR3 coding sequence is TGTGCCAGCAGTTCACGACAGGGGAGTCGTAGCAATCAGCCCCAGCATTTT. Residues: CASSSRQGSRSNQPQHF.

This sequence joins TRBV5-4 and TRBJ2-1, with 11 bases fitting TRBD1. After removal of 4 bases from V and 5 bases from J, the junction contained 20 bases not matched to a gene. The CDR3 covers 20 residues. Germline V lookup: CDR1 SGHNT, CDR2 YYREEE (reference sequence). The DNA for the CDR3 is TGTGCCAGCAGCATGGGGACAGGGGGGGCCTTAGGGACTACTAACAATGAGCAGTTCTTC. It specifies CASSMGTGGALGTTNNEQFF.

In the case of this clone: Other nucleotide sequences from this sample produce the same CDR3. The chain joins TRBV11-2 to TRBJ2-3; D not certain. The CDR3 covers 14 residues. CDR1 SGHAT and CDR2 FQNNGV come from the germline V gene. V shed 0 bases and J shed 0 bases, with 4 bases lying between them. This chain's CDR3 is CASSLEASTDTQYF. Here the CDR3 DNA reads TGTGCCAGCAGCTTAGAGGCCAGCACAGATACGCAGTATTTT.

J is TRBJ2-1 and V is TRBV4-1; D unresolved. Germline V lookup: CDR1 MGHRA, CDR2 YSYEKL. V lost 0 bases and J lost 12, with 9 bases in between. CDR3 length equals 12 residues. The CDR3 here is CASSQDQRMQFF. The CDR3 nucleotides are TGCGCCAGCAGCCAAGACCAGCGTATGCAGTTCTTC.

V is TRBV7-2 and J is TRBJ2-7; 10 positions agree with TRBD1. CDR3 size: 19 residues. Germline V gives CDR1 SGHTA, CDR2 FQGNSA. With V trimmed by 2 bases and J by 6 bases, 19 bases remained unmatched. The CDR3 spells CASSLSPAWTGGRMVEQYF. The CDR3 coding sequence is TGTGCCAGCAGCTTATCCCCAGCCTGGACAGGGGGAAGAATGGTCGAGCAGTACTTC.

The chain joins TRBV7-2 to TRBJ1-1, with 7 positions matching TRBD1. The CDR3 consists of 18 residues. Germline loops: CDR1 SGHTA, CDR2 FQGNSA. V gave up 0 bases and J gave up 3 bases; unmatched junction bases: 13. CDR3 in DNA: TGTGCCAGCAGCTTAGCTGGGGGACAGAGATCTTCGCACACTGAAGCTTTCTTT. Translating gives CASSLAGGQRSSHTEAFF.

The chain has TRBV6-1 and TRBJ1-1; no clear D. Trimming cost V 4 bases and J 5 bases, with 11 bases left between them. The CDR3 is 13 amino acids. The germline V gene has CDR1 MNHNS and CDR2 SASEGT. CDR3 bases: TGTGCCAGCAGTGGGCAGCCGGGGACTGAAGCTTTCTTT. It codes for CASSGQPGTEAFF.